The rows below give T cell receptor beta chains drawn from one sample of a study of T-cell memory formation after mild COVID-19. In TCRdb, the 5' RACE reads were re-called with MiXCR into one record per CDR3 protein. The profile shows 500,000 to 550,000 distinct CDR3 sequences, roughly 22% of them singletons. Sequencing input: PBMCs or a T cell subset sorted from them (not recorded which). These TCRs come from an adult woman who had mild COVID-19 (a few samples of this study predate the infection). Cell type and time point are not known. Both conserved end residues are part of each CDR3. A D gene is named only where the DNA matches it firmly. Where a row states a size, it is once, few, many or the class of an expanded clone; other rows omit it.

TRBV12-3/TRBV12-4,NA,NA,TRBJ2-6,CASSSPVLHSGANVLTF
TRBV29-1,NA,NA,TRBJ2-3,CSVEGFGGDTQYF
TRBV4-1,NA,TRBD2,TRBJ2-3,CASSPQLAGFTDTQYF
TRBV10-3,many,NA,TRBJ2-7,CAIREPDSYEQYF
TRBV5-1,few,NA,TRBJ1-5,CASRYGDLGEPQHF
TRBV20-1,NA,NA,TRBJ1-1,CSARTIVGNTEAFF
TRBV25-1,few,NA,TRBJ2-5,CASSGGLIVGETQYF
TRBV3-1,NA,NA,TRBJ2-3,CASSPIGLSTDTQYF
TRBV6-6,few,NA,TRBJ2-3,CASSYSIPGVGGDTQYF
TRBV12-3/TRBV12-4,many,TRBD2,TRBJ2-1,CASRTSRYNEQFF
TRBV5-1,NA,NA,TRBJ2-2,CASSLVRVNTGELFF
TRBV18,NA,NA,TRBJ2-1,CASSPSRSRYNEQFF
TRBV24-1,few,TRBD2,TRBJ2-7,CATSEVAGIGQYF
TRBV7-9,NA,TRBD1,TRBJ2-5,CASRPRTGGMETQYF
TRBV6-1,few,TRBD2,TRBJ2-3,CASGGTSGRDHTDTQYF
TRBV2,NA,TRBD2,TRBJ2-5,CASSDPGGLAGEETQYF
TRBV6-6,many,NA,TRBJ2-3,CASSYGRDTDTQYF
TRBV20-1,NA,TRBD1,TRBJ2-2,CSASPGTGRTGELFF